One T cell receptor beta chain is described in this entry. These data come from a study of blood T cell repertoires in COVID-19. Study-wide context: The study drew acute and convalescent COVID-19 samples from the United States, Italy and Spain. From T cells, B-cell-depleted T cells, or PBMCs came the material, which was cDNA or gDNA.

Germline CDR1 and CDR2: SGHKS and YYEKEE (reference sequence). The V end lost 2 bases, the J end lost 8 bases, and 7 bases lay between the germline ends. The CDR3 length is 11 residues. Original methodology: From reference gene primer amplification, estimates of nucleated cell counts were derived. Profiled with immunoSEQ multiplex PCR; TCRdb holds only in-frame clones, not every one. V and J calls and clone size follow that table, whereas D and trimming were derived from the DNA. This sample has roughly 230,000 clones, with about four fifths found just once. J is TRBJ1-2 and V is TRBV5-5, with D perhaps matching TRBD1 (5 bases). The TCR comes from a woman over 75 with acute or convalescent COVID-19. Sequencing input: peripheral blood. The CDR3 spells CASSFPGGYTF. For the CDR3, the DNA is TGTGCCAGCAGCTTTCCAGGGGGCTACACCTTC.